Presented here are 5 T cell receptor beta chains from one specimen sequenced in a study of identifying expanded T cells in peripheral blood. The method was immunoSEQ multiplex PCR; TCRdb's version includes in-frame clones alone and lacks a portion of them. The table lists about 78,000 clones, 80% to 90% of them singletons. The sequencing input was blood. These receptors were obtained from a person aged 18-70 years in good health.

V and J are TRBV19 and TRBJ1-2, with D perhaps TRBD1 (6 bases). The length of the CDR3 is 17 residues. Trimming took off 8 bases at V and 0 bases at J, with 22 bases between the two ends. The germline CDR1 and CDR2 sequences are LNHDA and SQIVND (reference sequence). CDR3 in amino acids: CASRRQAGSFSNYGYTF. In DNA, the CDR3 is TGTGCCAGTCGAAGACAGGCGGGGTCCTTTTCTAACTATGGCTACACCTTC.

The chain uses TRBV19 and TRBJ2-2; D perhaps matches TRBD1 (5 bases). The CDR3 spans 13 residues. Germline V gene sequence: CDR1 LNHDA, CDR2 SQIVND (reference sequence). With 1 base removed from V and 5 bases from J, the gap between germline ends came to 5 bases. The CDR3 DNA sequence: TGTGCCAGTAGTATAGGGACAACCGGGGAGCTGTTTTTT. Amino acid sequence: CASSIGTTGELFF.

The chain links TRBV6-5 to TRBJ1-3, with no clear D. V shed 0 bases and J shed 2 bases, with 5 bases lying between them. Germline assignment: CDR1 MNHEY and CDR2 SVGAGI. This CDR3 has 14 residues. The CDR3 DNA reads TGTGCCAGCAGTTACTCAGTGGCTGGAAACACCATATATTTT. Protein: CASSYSVAGNTIYF.

The V call is TRBV29-1, the J call TRBJ2-1, with TRBD1 identical over 7 bases. There are 13 residues in the CDR3. From germline, CDR1 is SQVTM and CDR2 ANQGSEA. V was pared by 4 bases and J by 7 bases, with 7 bases of the junction left unmatched. The CDR3 bases are TGCAGCGTTGGAGGGACAGTGGGAAATGAGCAGTTCTTC. This encodes CSVGGTVGNEQFF.

This chain connects TRBV7-9 to TRBJ1-1; D may be TRBD1 (5 bases). The V and J ends lost 3 bases and 11 bases respectively, with 22 bases between them. Germline CDR1 SEHNR, CDR2 FQNEAQ (reference sequence). The length of the CDR3 is 15 residues. CDR3 region: CASSLQGLAYATAFF. CDR3 nucleotide sequence: TGTGCCAGCAGCTTGCAGGGATTGGCATACGCGACCGCTTTCTTT.